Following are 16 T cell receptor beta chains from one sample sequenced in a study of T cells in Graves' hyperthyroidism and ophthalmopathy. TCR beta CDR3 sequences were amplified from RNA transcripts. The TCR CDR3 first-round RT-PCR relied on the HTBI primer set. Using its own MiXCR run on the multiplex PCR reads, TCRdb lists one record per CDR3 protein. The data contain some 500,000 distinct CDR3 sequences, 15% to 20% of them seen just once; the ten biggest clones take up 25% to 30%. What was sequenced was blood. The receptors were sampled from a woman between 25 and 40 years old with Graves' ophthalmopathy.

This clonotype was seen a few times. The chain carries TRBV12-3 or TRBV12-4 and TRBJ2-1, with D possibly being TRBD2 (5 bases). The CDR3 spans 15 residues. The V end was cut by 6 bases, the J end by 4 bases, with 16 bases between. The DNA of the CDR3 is TGTGCCAGCAGCTCTGATTTTGGGAGTTACAATGAGCAGTTCTTC. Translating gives CASSSDFGSYNEQFF.

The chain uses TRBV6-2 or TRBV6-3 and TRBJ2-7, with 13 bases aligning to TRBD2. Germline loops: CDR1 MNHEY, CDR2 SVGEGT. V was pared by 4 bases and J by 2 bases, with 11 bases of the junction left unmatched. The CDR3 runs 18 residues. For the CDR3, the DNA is TGTGCCAGCAGTTCCCGTCGACTAGCGGGAGGTGGGACCTACGAGCAGTACTTC. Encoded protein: CASSSRRLAGGGTYEQYF.

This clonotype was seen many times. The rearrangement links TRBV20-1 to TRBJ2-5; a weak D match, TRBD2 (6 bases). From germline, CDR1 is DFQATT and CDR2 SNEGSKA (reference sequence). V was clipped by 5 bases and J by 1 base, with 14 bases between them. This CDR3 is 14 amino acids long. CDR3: CSAQGLPGQETQYF. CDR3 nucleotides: TGCAGTGCTCAGGGACTTCCCGGCCAAGAGACCCAGTACTTC.

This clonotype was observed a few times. CDR3 sequence (DNA): TGTGCCAGTAGCCCGATGGGGATAAACACCGGGGAGCTGTTTTTT. This gives the protein CASSPMGINTGELFF. The rearrangement uses TRBV7-8 and TRBJ2-2; no clear D. Germline V gene sequence: CDR1 SGHVS, CDR2 FQNEAQ. Trimming removed 9 bases from V and 2 bases from J, with 16 bases in between. The CDR3 sequence is 15 residues long.

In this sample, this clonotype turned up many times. CDR3 sequence reads: CATSDSSSGTGSYEQYF. Here the CDR3 DNA reads TGTGCCACCAGTGATTCCTCCTCCGGGACAGGCTCCTACGAGCAGTACTTC. The chain is built from TRBV24-1 and TRBJ2-7, with 8 bases aligning to TRBD1. This CDR3 is 17 amino acids long. Germline-derived CDR1 and CDR2 are KGHDR and SFDVKD. After removal of 2 bases from V and 0 bases from J, the junction contained 8 bases not matched to a gene.

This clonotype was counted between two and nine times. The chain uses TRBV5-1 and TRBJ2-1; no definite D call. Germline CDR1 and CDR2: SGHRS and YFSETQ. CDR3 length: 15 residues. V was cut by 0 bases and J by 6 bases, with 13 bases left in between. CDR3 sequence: CASSLGPMGGNEQFF. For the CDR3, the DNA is TGCGCCAGCAGCTTGGGGCCCATGGGTGGCAATGAGCAGTTCTTC.

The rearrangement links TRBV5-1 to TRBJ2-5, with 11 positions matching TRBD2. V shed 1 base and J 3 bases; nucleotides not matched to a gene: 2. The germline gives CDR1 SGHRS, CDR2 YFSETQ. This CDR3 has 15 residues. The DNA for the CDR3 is TGCGCCAGCAGCTTGTGGGGACTAGCGGAAGAGACCCAGTACTTC. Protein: CASSLWGLAEETQYF.

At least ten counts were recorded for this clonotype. CDR3: CASSEVDSYEQYF. DNA for the CDR3: TGTGCCAGCAGTGAAGTTGACTCCTACGAGCAGTACTTC. The chain uses TRBV6-1 and TRBJ2-7; D gene uncertain. Trimming took 1 base from V and 0 from J, leaving 4 bases between them. This CDR3 has 13 residues. CDR1 is MNHNS, CDR2 SASEGT, per germline.

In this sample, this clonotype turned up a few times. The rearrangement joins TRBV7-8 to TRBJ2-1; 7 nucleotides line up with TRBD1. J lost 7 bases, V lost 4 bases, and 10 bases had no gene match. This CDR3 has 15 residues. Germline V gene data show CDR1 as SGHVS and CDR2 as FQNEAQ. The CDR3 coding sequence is TGTGCCAGCAGCTCCAGACAGGGAAGTAGGAATGAGCAGTTCTTC. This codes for CASSSRQGSRNEQFF.

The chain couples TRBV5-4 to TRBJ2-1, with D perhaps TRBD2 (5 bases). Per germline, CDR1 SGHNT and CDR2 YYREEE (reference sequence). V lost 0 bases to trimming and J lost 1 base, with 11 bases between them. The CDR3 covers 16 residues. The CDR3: CASSLVEGGSYNEQFF. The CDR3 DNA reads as TGTGCCAGCAGCTTGGTTGAGGGTGGGTCCTACAATGAGCAGTTCTTC.

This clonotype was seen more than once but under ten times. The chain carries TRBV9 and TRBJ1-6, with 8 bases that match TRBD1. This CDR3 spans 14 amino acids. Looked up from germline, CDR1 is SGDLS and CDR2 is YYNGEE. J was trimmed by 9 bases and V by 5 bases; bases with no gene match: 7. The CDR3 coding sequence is TGTGCCAGCAGACCGGGACAGGACTCTTCACCCCTCCACTTT. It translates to CASRPGQDSSPLHF. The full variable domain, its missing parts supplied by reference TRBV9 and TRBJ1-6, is DSGVTQTPKHLITATGQRVTLRCSPRSGDLSVYWYQQSLDQGLQFLIQYYNGEERAKGNILERFSAQQFPDLHSELNLSSLELGDSALYFCASRPGQDSSPLHFGNGTRLTVT.

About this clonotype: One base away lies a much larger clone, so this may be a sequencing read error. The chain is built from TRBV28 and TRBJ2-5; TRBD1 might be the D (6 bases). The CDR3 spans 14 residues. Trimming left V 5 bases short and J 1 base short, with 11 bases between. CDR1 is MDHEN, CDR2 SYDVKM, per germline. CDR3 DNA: TGTGCCAGCAGTCCCCGGGACACCCAAGAGACCCAGTACTTC. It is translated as CASSPRDTQETQYF.

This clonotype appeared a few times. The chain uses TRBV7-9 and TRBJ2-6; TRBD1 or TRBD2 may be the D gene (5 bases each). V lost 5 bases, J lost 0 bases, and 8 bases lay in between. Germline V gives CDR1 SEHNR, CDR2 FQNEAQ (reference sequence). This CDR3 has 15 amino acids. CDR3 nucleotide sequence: TGTGCCAGCAGCCGGGACGGCTCTGGGGCCAACGTCCTGACTTTC. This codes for CASSRDGSGANVLTF.

The CDR3 loop is CASSPRPHLEVSNEQFF. The CDR3 nucleotides read TGTGCCAGCAGTCCGCGACCCCACTTGGAGGTGTCGAATGAGCAGTTCTTC. V and J are TRBV27 and TRBJ2-1; D possibly corresponds to TRBD2 (5 bases). Germline V CDR1 and CDR2: MNHEY, SMNVEV (reference sequence). CDR3 length: 17 amino acids. V was pared by 5 bases and J by 7 bases, with 24 bases between.

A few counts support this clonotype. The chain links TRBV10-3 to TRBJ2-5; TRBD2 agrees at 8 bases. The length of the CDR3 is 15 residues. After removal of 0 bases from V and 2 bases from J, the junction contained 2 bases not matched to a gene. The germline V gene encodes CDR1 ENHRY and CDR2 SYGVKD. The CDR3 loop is CAISESGTRQETQYF. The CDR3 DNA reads TGTGCCATCAGTGAGTCCGGGACTAGGCAAGAGACCCAGTACTTC.

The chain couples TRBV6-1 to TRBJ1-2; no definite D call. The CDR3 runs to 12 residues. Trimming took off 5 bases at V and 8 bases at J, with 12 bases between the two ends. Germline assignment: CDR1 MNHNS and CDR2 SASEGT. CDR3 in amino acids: CASSRGDPGYTF. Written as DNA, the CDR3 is TGTGCCAGCAGTCGAGGCGACCCGGGCTACACCTTC.